A selection of T cell receptor beta chains follows, all from one sample in a study of human T cells and chemical hapten exposure. MiXCR, run by TCRdb on the RACE reads, gives a single entry per CDR3 protein. The sample lists approximately 82,000 distinct CDR3 sequences; 12% were seen once. The sequencing used whole blood, collected in connection with sensitization to the hapten diphenylcyclopropenone (DPC). These TCRs come from a woman in her fifties or sixties with alopecia areata. Some clones in this sample may be carry-over from other donors' samples. Both conserved end residues are part of each CDR3.

TRBJ2-1,TRBV7-3,CASSFGTAGGEQFF
TRBJ1-2,TRBV10-3,CAIRGTGAGYTF
TRBJ2-1,TRBV3-1,CASSLPPGPLFF
TRBJ2-3,TRBV12-3/TRBV12-4,CASSYRTGSGTDTQYF
TRBJ1-6,TRBV7-3,CASSLGAGGNSPLHF
TRBJ2-1,TRBV29-1,CSVEPLAGAYNEQFF
TRBJ1-3,TRBV20-1,CSASRAGPISGNTIYF
TRBJ2-2,TRBV18,CASSLTGDSNTGELFF
TRBJ1-2,TRBV6-5,CASSYSVLANYGYTF
TRBJ1-6,TRBV5-1,CASSLETNSPLHF
TRBJ1-1,TRBV7-6,CASSLVTNTEAFF
TRBJ2-1,TRBV6-1,CASNKNNNEQFF
TRBJ2-6,TRBV5-6,CASSLRDVGANVLTF
TRBJ1-2,TRBV4-1,CASSQDLSPGARRYGYTF
TRBJ1-2,TRBV5-1,CASSLGGLANYGYTF
TRBJ1-4,TRBV4-1,CASSQETGHREKLFF
TRBJ1-1,TRBV18,CASSPPVGGVFTEAFF
TRBJ1-1,TRBV7-2,CASSLGQNTEAFF
TRBJ1-2,TRBV16,CASSQPRALYGYTF
TRBJ2-7,TRBV5-1,CASSLGTSGDEQYF
TRBJ1-2,TRBV6-1,CASSEMGTDRWNYGYTF
TRBJ1-1,TRBV11-1,CASSLGIGANTEAFF
TRBJ2-5,TRBV15,CATSRDEGTQYF
TRBJ1-2,TRBV3-1,CASSQGTLYGYGYTF
TRBJ2-5,TRBV2,CASSDGRLATQYF
TRBJ2-5,TRBV5-1,CATSRDGRETQYF
TRBJ2-4,TRBV5-1,CASSTGRENIQYF
TRBJ2-7,TRBV19,CASSPLGDREPGGPYYEQYF
TRBJ1-1,TRBV18,CASSPRRDTEAFF
TRBJ1-1,TRBV6-5,CASRAAGSYTEAFF
TRBJ2-3,TRBV7-9,CATQGRGRYTQYF
TRBJ1-2,TRBV4-2,CASSQDIGGRGKYGYTF
TRBJ1-6,TRBV20-1,CSARLDRAYSPLHF
TRBJ2-1,TRBV15,CATSTPGQGKDEQFF
TRBJ2-3,TRBV20-1,CSAQRGTDTQYF
TRBJ1-1,TRBV7-7,CASSSGYRTEAFF
TRBJ1-1,TRBV9,CASSVGGGTNTEAFF
TRBJ1-1,TRBV11-2,CASSLYRQNTEAFF
TRBJ1-3,TRBV6-5,CASSYSTSGISGNTIYF
TRBJ1-6,TRBV4-2,CASSQGDRNNSPLHF
TRBJ2-3,TRBV2,CASSSGRLRPDTQYF
TRBJ1-1,TRBV6-4,CASSLTHGAEAFF
TRBJ2-7,TRBV6-7,CASSRTGGAGEQYF
TRBJ1-5,TRBV24-1,CATSDLAGVQHF
TRBJ2-7,TRBV18,CASSPRSDRSYEQYF
TRBJ2-3,TRBV5-4,CASIPSTNTDTQYF
TRBJ1-2,TRBV20-1,CSAILPRGGHGYTF
TRBJ1-1,TRBV29-1,CSVDEQGAVTEAFF
TRBJ1-1,TRBV7-9,CVSSQAAEAFF
TRBJ1-6,TRBV3-1,CASSQGQVNSPLHF
TRBJ1-1,TRBV3-1,CASSQEGNTEAFF
TRBJ2-7,TRBV27,CASSLSASGALYEQYF
TRBJ1-1,TRBV3-1,CASSQQENTEAFF
TRBJ2-7,TRBV19,CASSRSGGPPSYEQYF
TRBJ2-2,TRBV19,CASTPQGAGTGELFF
TRBJ2-6,TRBV27,CASSLVATGANVLTF
TRBJ1-2,TRBV5-4,CASSLGQETYGYTF
TRBJ1-4,TRBV18,CASSPPPNEKLFF